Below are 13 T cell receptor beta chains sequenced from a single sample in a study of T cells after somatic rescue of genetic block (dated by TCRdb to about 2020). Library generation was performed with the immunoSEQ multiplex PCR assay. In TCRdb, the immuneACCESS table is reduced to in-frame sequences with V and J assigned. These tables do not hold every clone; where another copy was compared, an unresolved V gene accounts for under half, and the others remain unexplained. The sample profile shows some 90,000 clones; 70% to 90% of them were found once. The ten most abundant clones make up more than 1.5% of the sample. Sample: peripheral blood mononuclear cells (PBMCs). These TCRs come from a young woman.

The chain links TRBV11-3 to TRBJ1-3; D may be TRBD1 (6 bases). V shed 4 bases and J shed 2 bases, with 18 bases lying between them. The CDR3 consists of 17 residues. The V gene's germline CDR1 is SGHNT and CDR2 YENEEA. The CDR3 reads CASSSPAQGLPGNTIYF. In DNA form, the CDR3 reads TGTGCCAGCAGCTCGCCGGCACAGGGCCTCCCTGGAAACACCATATATTTT.

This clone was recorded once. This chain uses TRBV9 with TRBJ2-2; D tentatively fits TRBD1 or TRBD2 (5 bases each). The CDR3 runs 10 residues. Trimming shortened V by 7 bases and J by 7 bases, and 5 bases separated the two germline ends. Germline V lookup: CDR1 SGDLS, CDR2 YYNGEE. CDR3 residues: CASGGGELFF. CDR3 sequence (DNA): TGTGCCAGCGGGGGCGGGGAGCTGTTTTTT.

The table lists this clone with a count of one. The CDR3 DNA sequence: TGTGCCAGCAGCGCCCGGGACAGACACACTGAAGCTTTCTTT. Translation gives CASSARDRHTEAFF. V and J are TRBV9 and TRBJ1-1, with 7 bases lining up with TRBD1. The V gene end was trimmed by 3 bases and the J gene end by 3 bases; junction bases not matched to a gene: 5. The germline gives CDR1 SGDLS, CDR2 YYNGEE. The CDR3 length is 14 residues.

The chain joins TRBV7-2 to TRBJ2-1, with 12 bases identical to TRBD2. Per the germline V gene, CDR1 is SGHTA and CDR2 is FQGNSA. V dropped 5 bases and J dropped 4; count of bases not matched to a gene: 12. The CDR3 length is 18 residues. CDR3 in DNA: TGTGCCAGCAGCCCCCTCGGGGGTCTAGCGGGAGGGTACAATGAGCAGTTCTTC. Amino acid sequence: CASSPLGGLAGGYNEQFF.

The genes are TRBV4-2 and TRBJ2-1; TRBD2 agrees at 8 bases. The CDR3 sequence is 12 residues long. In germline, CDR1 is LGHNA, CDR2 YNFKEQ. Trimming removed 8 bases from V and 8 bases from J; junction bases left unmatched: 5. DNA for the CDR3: TGTGCCAGCGCGGCGGGGGGCGATGAGCAGTTCTTC. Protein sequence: CASAAGGDEQFF.

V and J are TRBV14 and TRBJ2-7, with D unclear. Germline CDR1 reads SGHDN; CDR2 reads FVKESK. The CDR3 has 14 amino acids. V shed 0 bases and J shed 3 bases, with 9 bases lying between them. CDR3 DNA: TGTGCCAGCAGCCAAGATCTTGGGGTCTACGAGCAGTACTTC. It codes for CASSQDLGVYEQYF.

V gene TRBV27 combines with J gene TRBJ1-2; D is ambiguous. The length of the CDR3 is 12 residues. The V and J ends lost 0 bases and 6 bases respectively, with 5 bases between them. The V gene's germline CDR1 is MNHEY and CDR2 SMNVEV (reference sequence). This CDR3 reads CASSLSGDGYTF. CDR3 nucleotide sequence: TGTGCCAGCAGTTTATCTGGAGATGGCTACACCTTC.

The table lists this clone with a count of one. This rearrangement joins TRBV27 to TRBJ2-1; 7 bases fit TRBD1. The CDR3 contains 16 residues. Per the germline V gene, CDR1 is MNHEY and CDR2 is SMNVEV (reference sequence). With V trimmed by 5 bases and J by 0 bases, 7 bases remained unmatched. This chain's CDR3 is CASSPLTGFSYNEQFF. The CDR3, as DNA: TGTGCCAGCAGTCCCTTGACAGGGTTCTCCTACAATGAGCAGTTCTTC.

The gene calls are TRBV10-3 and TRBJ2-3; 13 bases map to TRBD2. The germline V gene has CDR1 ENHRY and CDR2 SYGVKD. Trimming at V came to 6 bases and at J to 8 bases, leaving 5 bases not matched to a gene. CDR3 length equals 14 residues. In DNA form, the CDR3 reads TGTGCCATCAGCGGGACTAGCGGGACCCCTACGCAGTATTTT. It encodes CAISGTSGTPTQYF.

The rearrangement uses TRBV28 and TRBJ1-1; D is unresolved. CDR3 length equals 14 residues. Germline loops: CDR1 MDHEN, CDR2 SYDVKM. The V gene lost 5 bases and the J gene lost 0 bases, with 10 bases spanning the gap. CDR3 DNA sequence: TGTGCCAGCAGTCCATCTATTATGAACACTGAAGCTTTCTTT. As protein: CASSPSIMNTEAFF.

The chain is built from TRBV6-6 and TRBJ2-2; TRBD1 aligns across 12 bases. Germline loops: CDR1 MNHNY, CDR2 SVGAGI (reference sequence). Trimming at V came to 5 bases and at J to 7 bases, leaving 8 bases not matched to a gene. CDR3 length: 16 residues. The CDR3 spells CASSSRDRGRDGELFF. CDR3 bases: TGTGCCAGCAGTAGCCGGGACAGGGGGCGCGACGGGGAGCTGTTTTTT.

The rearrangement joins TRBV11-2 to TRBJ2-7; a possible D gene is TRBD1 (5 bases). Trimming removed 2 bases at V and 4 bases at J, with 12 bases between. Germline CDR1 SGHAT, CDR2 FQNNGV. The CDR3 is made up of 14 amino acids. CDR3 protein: CASSLQKGSYEQYF. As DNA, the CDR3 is TGTGCCAGCAGCTTACAGAAGGGGTCTTACGAGCAGTACTTC.

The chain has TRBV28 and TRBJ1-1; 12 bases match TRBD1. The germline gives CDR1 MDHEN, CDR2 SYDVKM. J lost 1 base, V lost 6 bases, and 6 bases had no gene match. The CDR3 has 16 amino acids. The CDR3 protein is CASSRDRGLGNTEAFF. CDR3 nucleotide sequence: TGTGCCAGCAGCCGGGACAGGGGGCTTGGGAACACTGAAGCTTTCTTT.